This is a list of T cell receptor beta chains from one sample in a study of T cell repertoires in cytomegalovirus infection. TCRdb analysed the reads with MiXCR anew, one entry per CDR3 protein. The table includes about 700,000 distinct CDR3 sequences, roughly 30% detected once. No antigen has been assigned to these receptors. The sequences come from cultured PBMCs, collected from culture after CMV antigen stimulation. These receptors were taken from a human donor in good health (CMV status not recorded). Some clones in this sample may be carry-over from other donors' samples. CDR3s include the opening cysteine and the closing phenylalanine or tryptophan. Fields, in order: V gene, D gene, clone size, J gene, CDR3 DNA, CDR3 protein. The D gene is left open where the match is weak. Part of the rows lack a size; the others show once, few, many or a class for expanded clones.

v_call: TRBV7-2; d_call: NA; clone_size: NA; j_call: TRBJ1-4; cdr3_nt: TGTGCCAGCAGCTTAGCCCGATTTGCCTTCCCGAATGAAAAACTGTTTTTT; cdr3_aa: CASSLARFAFPNEKLFF
v_call: TRBV12-3/TRBV12-4; d_call: NA; clone_size: NA; j_call: TRBJ2-5; cdr3_nt: TGTGCCAGCAGTTTTTCGGGAGTGGCGGGTGAGACCCAGTACTTC; cdr3_aa: CASSFSGVAGETQYF
v_call: TRBV4-1; d_call: TRBD1; clone_size: NA; j_call: TRBJ1-6; cdr3_nt: TGCGCCAGCAGCCAAGTGGAGGACAGGGGCTCCATCAATTCACCCCTCCACTTT; cdr3_aa: CASSQVEDRGSINSPLHF
v_call: TRBV28; d_call: NA; clone_size: NA; j_call: TRBJ2-7; cdr3_nt: TGTGCCAGCAGCCCTCGAAGTGGAGGTCCCTACGAGCAGTACTTC; cdr3_aa: CASSPRSGGPYEQYF
v_call: TRBV7-8; d_call: NA; clone_size: many; j_call: TRBJ1-1; cdr3_nt: TGTGCCAGCAGCTTATGGCAGGGAGGGTGGAACACTGAAGCTTTCTTT; cdr3_aa: CASSLWQGGWNTEAFF
v_call: TRBV2; d_call: NA; clone_size: NA; j_call: TRBJ1-2; cdr3_nt: TGTGCCAGCAGTACTGGACCCAGCCGGGGCTACACCTTC; cdr3_aa: CASSTGPSRGYTF
v_call: TRBV5-1; d_call: TRBD1; clone_size: few; j_call: TRBJ1-4; cdr3_nt: TGCGCCAGCACCTCCGGGACAGGAGACGAAAAACTGTTTTTT; cdr3_aa: CASTSGTGDEKLFF
v_call: TRBV20-1; d_call: NA; clone_size: NA; j_call: TRBJ2-3; cdr3_nt: TGCAGTGCTAGTAGGGTTGTTGCAGATACGCAGTATTTT; cdr3_aa: CSASRVVADTQYF
v_call: TRBV27; d_call: TRBD1; clone_size: NA; j_call: TRBJ2-7; cdr3_nt: TGTGCCAGCAGTACGGGACAGAATTACGAGCAGTACTTC; cdr3_aa: CASSTGQNYEQYF
v_call: TRBV13; d_call: NA; clone_size: NA; j_call: TRBJ1-6; cdr3_nt: TGTGCCAGCAGCACCCGGGACTCATGGCGAACCCTCCACTTT; cdr3_aa: CASSTRDSWRTLHF
v_call: TRBV19; d_call: NA; clone_size: NA; j_call: TRBJ2-1; cdr3_nt: TGTGCCAGTAGTATAGACAGGGGGGAGCACAATGAGCAGTTCTTC; cdr3_aa: CASSIDRGEHNEQFF
v_call: TRBV12-3/TRBV12-4; d_call: NA; clone_size: NA; j_call: TRBJ2-1; cdr3_nt: TGTGCCACCACGTCCGGTAGTGAGCAGTTCTTC; cdr3_aa: CATTSGSEQFF
v_call: TRBV11-2; d_call: TRBD2; clone_size: NA; j_call: TRBJ2-5; cdr3_nt: TGTGCCAGCAGCTTGGGAGCGGGAGGAAGCGGCCAAGAGACCCAGTACTTC; cdr3_aa: CASSLGAGGSGQETQYF
v_call: TRBV11-2; d_call: TRBD2; clone_size: few; j_call: TRBJ2-7; cdr3_nt: TGTGCCAGCAGCGTCCCCGGGACTATGTCCTACGAGCAGTACTTC; cdr3_aa: CASSVPGTMSYEQYF
v_call: TRBV5-1; d_call: NA; clone_size: NA; j_call: TRBJ2-1; cdr3_nt: TGCGCCAGCAGCAGGCCCCCTGGTGAGCAGTTCTTC; cdr3_aa: CASSRPPGEQFF
v_call: TRBV7-2; d_call: TRBD1; clone_size: many; j_call: TRBJ1-5; cdr3_nt: TGTGCCAGCAGCTCCCGACAGGGCGATCAGCCCCAGCATTTT; cdr3_aa: CASSSRQGDQPQHF
v_call: TRBV7-2; d_call: NA; clone_size: many; j_call: TRBJ1-1; cdr3_nt: TGTGCCAGCAGCTTAGATCGGGCATTGAACACTGAAGCTTTCTTT; cdr3_aa: CASSLDRALNTEAFF
v_call: TRBV6-5; d_call: NA; clone_size: NA; j_call: TRBJ2-1; cdr3_nt: TGTGCCAGCAGTTACAGGTTTAGCTCCTACAATGAGCAGTTCTTC; cdr3_aa: CASSYRFSSYNEQFF
v_call: TRBV27; d_call: TRBD2; clone_size: NA; j_call: TRBJ2-1; cdr3_nt: TGTGCCAGTCGGGGGACTAGTCGTTACAATGAGCAGTTCTTC; cdr3_aa: CASRGTSRYNEQFF
v_call: TRBV3-1; d_call: TRBD2; clone_size: NA; j_call: TRBJ2-1; cdr3_nt: TGTGCCAGCAGCCCTAGGACTAGCGGGATAAATGAGCAGTTCTTC; cdr3_aa: CASSPRTSGINEQFF
v_call: TRBV7-2; d_call: NA; clone_size: few; j_call: TRBJ2-3; cdr3_nt: TGTGCCAGCAGCTTAGCGCGGCAACGCGCAGATACGCAGTATTTT; cdr3_aa: CASSLARQRADTQYF
v_call: TRBV15; d_call: NA; clone_size: NA; j_call: TRBJ2-4; cdr3_nt: TGTGCCACCAGCAGAGGAGGGATGCCCAAAAACATTCAGTACTTC; cdr3_aa: CATSRGGMPKNIQYF
v_call: TRBV20-1; d_call: TRBD1; clone_size: NA; j_call: TRBJ1-6; cdr3_nt: TGCAGTGCTAGAGCCCACTCCGGACAGGGGTCCGGTTCACCCCTCCACTTT; cdr3_aa: CSARAHSGQGSGSPLHF
v_call: TRBV7-2; d_call: NA; clone_size: many; j_call: TRBJ2-1; cdr3_nt: TGTGCCAGCAGCCCCTCCGGCAGAAATGAGCAGTTCTTC; cdr3_aa: CASSPSGRNEQFF
v_call: TRBV10-2; d_call: NA; clone_size: NA; j_call: TRBJ2-5; cdr3_nt: TGCGCCAGCAGTGAGTCCGGGGCCCAGTACTTC; cdr3_aa: CASSESGAQYF
v_call: TRBV29-1; d_call: TRBD2; clone_size: NA; j_call: TRBJ2-1; cdr3_nt: TGCAGCGGCGAACTAGCGGCCAATGAGCAGTTCTTC; cdr3_aa: CSGELAANEQFF
v_call: TRBV4-1; d_call: TRBD2; clone_size: few; j_call: TRBJ2-1; cdr3_nt: TGCGCCAGCGCTAACCCTAGCGGGAGGGCCAGTGAGCAGTTCTTC; cdr3_aa: CASANPSGRASEQFF
v_call: TRBV5-4; d_call: NA; clone_size: NA; j_call: TRBJ1-1; cdr3_nt: TGTGCCAGCAGCTTCTGGGATTTGGACACTGAAGCTTTCTTT; cdr3_aa: CASSFWDLDTEAFF
v_call: TRBV7-8; d_call: TRBD2; clone_size: few; j_call: TRBJ2-5; cdr3_nt: TGTGCCAGCAGCTTACGGCGGGGGAGACAAGAGACCCAGTACTTC; cdr3_aa: CASSLRRGRQETQYF
v_call: TRBV5-4; d_call: NA; clone_size: NA; j_call: TRBJ2-3; cdr3_nt: TGTGCCAGCAGCTTGGCGAGTTCCCTAGAGCAGTATTTT; cdr3_aa: CASSLASSLEQYF
v_call: TRBV7-2; d_call: NA; clone_size: NA; j_call: TRBJ2-5; cdr3_nt: TGTGCCAGCAGCGAGGACTCAGGGGAGGAGACCCAGTACTTC; cdr3_aa: CASSEDSGEETQYF
v_call: TRBV11-3; d_call: NA; clone_size: once; j_call: TRBJ2-2; cdr3_nt: TGTGCCAGCAGCCGCAGGGGATCTTACCCCGGGGAGCTGTTTTTT; cdr3_aa: CASSRRGSYPGELFF
v_call: TRBV5-6; d_call: NA; clone_size: few; j_call: TRBJ2-2; cdr3_nt: TGTGCCAGCAGCCGACCTCGTCTCGGGGGTAGAGGACCCACCGGGGAGCTGTTTTTT; cdr3_aa: CASSRPRLGGRGPTGELFF
v_call: TRBV27; d_call: NA; clone_size: NA; j_call: TRBJ2-5; cdr3_nt: TGTGCCAGCGGGACCGTCCAAGGAGAGACCCAGTACTTC; cdr3_aa: CASGTVQGETQYF
v_call: TRBV6-2/TRBV6-3; d_call: NA; clone_size: NA; j_call: TRBJ2-1; cdr3_nt: TGTGCCAGCAGTGGCCGGGGGGCTGGTGAGCAGTTCTTC; cdr3_aa: CASSGRGAGEQFF
v_call: TRBV6-2/TRBV6-3; d_call: NA; clone_size: many; j_call: TRBJ1-1; cdr3_nt: TGTGCCAGCACCGAAGACCCACCGACTGAAGCTTTCTTT; cdr3_aa: CASTEDPPTEAFF
v_call: TRBV20-1; d_call: TRBD1; clone_size: once; j_call: TRBJ2-4; cdr3_nt: TGCAGTGCCGAACAGGGGGCGGGCAAAAACATTCAGTACTTC; cdr3_aa: CSAEQGAGKNIQYF
v_call: TRBV10-3; d_call: NA; clone_size: NA; j_call: TRBJ1-4; cdr3_nt: TGTGCCACTGGTGGGCAGCCAAATGAAAAACTGTTTTTT; cdr3_aa: CATGGQPNEKLFF
v_call: TRBV9; d_call: TRBD2; clone_size: NA; j_call: TRBJ2-7; cdr3_nt: TGTGCCAGCAGCGCGGGACTAGACTTCTACGAGCAGTACTTC; cdr3_aa: CASSAGLDFYEQYF
v_call: TRBV24-1; d_call: TRBD1; clone_size: NA; j_call: TRBJ1-1; cdr3_nt: TGTGCCACCAGAGGCCCCGGGACAGGGGGGACTGAAGCTTTCTTT; cdr3_aa: CATRGPGTGGTEAFF
v_call: TRBV20-1; d_call: TRBD2; clone_size: NA; j_call: TRBJ2-1; cdr3_nt: TGCAGTGTCTGGCGGGGGGGGAATGAGCAGTTCTTC; cdr3_aa: CSVWRGGNEQFF
v_call: TRBV12-3/TRBV12-4; d_call: NA; clone_size: NA; j_call: TRBJ2-5; cdr3_nt: TGTGCCAGCAGTCTCCTCGGAAACCAAGAGACCCAGTACTTC; cdr3_aa: CASSLLGNQETQYF